Listed below are T cell receptor beta chains from one sample, sequenced in a study of cytomegalovirus exposure and HLA in healthy donors. Clones were sequenced by immunoSEQ multiplex PCR, and TCRdb holds only the in-frame ones, with some missing. The top ten hold around 3% of the sample, which has around 150,000 clones, about three quarters seen once. Sequenced: PBMCs. The receptors derive from a woman between 40 and 55 years old in good health and CMV-seropositive. Both conserved end residues are part of each CDR3. Each record gives: clone size, J gene, D gene, V gene, CDR3 DNA, CDR3 protein. A D gene is named only where the DNA matches it firmly. Size tells how often a clone was seen (once, few, many) or the class of an expanded clone, and some rows leave it out.

clone_size: few; j_call: TRBJ2-7; d_call: TRBD2; v_call: TRBV15; cdr3_nt: TGTGCCACCAGCAGAGGTAGAGGGACTACCTACTACGAGCAGTACTTC; cdr3_aa: CATSRGRGTTYYEQYF
clone_size: once; j_call: TRBJ1-1; d_call: TRBD1; v_call: TRBV7-9; cdr3_nt: TGTGCCAGCAGCCCCAACAGGGGGATCGACACTGAAGCTTTCTTT; cdr3_aa: CASSPNRGIDTEAFF
clone_size: NA; j_call: TRBJ1-2; d_call: NA; v_call: TRBV28; cdr3_nt: TGTGCCAGCAGTACCTACCAGGATGGCTACACCTTC; cdr3_aa: CASSTYQDGYTF
clone_size: many; j_call: TRBJ2-7; d_call: NA; v_call: TRBV25-1; cdr3_nt: TGTGCCACAGGGAATTCCTACGAGCAGTACTTC; cdr3_aa: CATGNSYEQYF
clone_size: few; j_call: TRBJ1-5; d_call: NA; v_call: TRBV2; cdr3_nt: TGTGCCAGCAGTGGGCAGGGCCGGAATCAGCCCCAGCATTTT; cdr3_aa: CASSGQGRNQPQHF
clone_size: NA; j_call: TRBJ1-2; d_call: NA; v_call: TRBV4-1; cdr3_nt: TGCGCCAGCAGCCAAGACAGGGTGAATGGCTACACCTTC; cdr3_aa: CASSQDRVNGYTF
clone_size: NA; j_call: TRBJ2-3; d_call: TRBD1; v_call: TRBV4-1; cdr3_nt: TGCGCCAGCAGCCAGCCGGGACAGGGGGTGAGGGATACGCAGTATTTT; cdr3_aa: CASSQPGQGVRDTQYF
clone_size: medium-sized; j_call: TRBJ2-3; d_call: TRBD1; v_call: TRBV5-6; cdr3_nt: TGTGCCAGCAGCTTGGAAGAGGGACAGGGGAATATTCCGCAGTATTTT; cdr3_aa: CASSLEEGQGNIPQYF
clone_size: NA; j_call: TRBJ2-5; d_call: NA; v_call: TRBV25-1; cdr3_nt: TGTGCCAGCAGTGAAGTTGGGCAGGGGCGGGAGACCCAGTACTTC; cdr3_aa: CASSEVGQGRETQYF
clone_size: NA; j_call: TRBJ2-1; d_call: TRBD2; v_call: TRBV11-3; cdr3_nt: TGTGCCAGCAGCAGACTAGCGGATTACAATGAGCAGTTCTTC; cdr3_aa: CASSRLADYNEQFF
clone_size: NA; j_call: TRBJ2-1; d_call: TRBD2; v_call: TRBV5-4; cdr3_nt: TGTGCCAGCAGCTCCGGGACTAGCGGGTACAATGAGCAGTTCTTC; cdr3_aa: CASSSGTSGYNEQFF
clone_size: NA; j_call: TRBJ2-2; d_call: TRBD2; v_call: TRBV7-2; cdr3_nt: TGTGCCAGCAGCTTAAGAGCGGGGGCTGCGAACACCGGGGAGCTGTTTTTT; cdr3_aa: CASSLRAGAANTGELFF
clone_size: few; j_call: TRBJ1-1; d_call: NA; v_call: TRBV5-4; cdr3_nt: TGTGCCAGCAGCTTAGGAGGGCCGGCGGCTGAAGCTTTCTTT; cdr3_aa: CASSLGGPAAEAFF
clone_size: NA; j_call: TRBJ2-5; d_call: NA; v_call: TRBV7-6; cdr3_nt: TGTGCCAGCAGCTTAGCGGCTAGCCAAGAGACCCAGTACTTC; cdr3_aa: CASSLAASQETQYF
clone_size: NA; j_call: TRBJ2-2; d_call: NA; v_call: TRBV7-8; cdr3_nt: TGTGCCAGCAGCTTAGCGGACAGTTACACCGGGGAGCTGTTTTTT; cdr3_aa: CASSLADSYTGELFF
clone_size: NA; j_call: TRBJ2-1; d_call: NA; v_call: TRBV6-1; cdr3_nt: TGTGCCAGCCAGTTTCCACCCGGAAGGGGCAATGAGCAGTTCTTC; cdr3_aa: CASQFPPGRGNEQFF
clone_size: NA; j_call: TRBJ2-1; d_call: TRBD1; v_call: TRBV19; cdr3_nt: TGTGCCAGTAGTACCGGGACAGGGCTCTACAATGAGCAGTTCTTC; cdr3_aa: CASSTGTGLYNEQFF
clone_size: NA; j_call: TRBJ2-3; d_call: TRBD1; v_call: TRBV7-2; cdr3_nt: TGTGCCAGCAGCCAGGGGGCAGATACGCAGTATTTT; cdr3_aa: CASSQGADTQYF
clone_size: NA; j_call: TRBJ1-2; d_call: NA; v_call: TRBV28; cdr3_nt: TGTGCCAGCAGACTTACTGGTGGCTACACCTTC; cdr3_aa: CASRLTGGYTF
clone_size: NA; j_call: TRBJ1-2; d_call: NA; v_call: TRBV4-3; cdr3_nt: TGCGCCAGCAGCCAAGAGACCGTCGCCGGGAGATATGGCTACACCTTC; cdr3_aa: CASSQETVAGRYGYTF
clone_size: once; j_call: TRBJ2-1; d_call: NA; v_call: TRBV29-1; cdr3_nt: TGCAGCGGGAGGACTGGCCTTATCTACAATGAGCAGTTCTTC; cdr3_aa: CSGRTGLIYNEQFF
clone_size: NA; j_call: TRBJ2-7; d_call: TRBD2; v_call: TRBV2; cdr3_nt: TGTGCCAGCACCGGGACTAGCGGTTACGAGCAGTACTTC; cdr3_aa: CASTGTSGYEQYF
clone_size: few; j_call: TRBJ1-2; d_call: NA; v_call: TRBV28; cdr3_nt: TGTGCCAGCAGTGACAGTGATTCCTATGGCTACACCTTC; cdr3_aa: CASSDSDSYGYTF
clone_size: NA; j_call: TRBJ2-1; d_call: TRBD2; v_call: TRBV5-4; cdr3_nt: TGTGCCAGCACCCAGCGGGAGGGGGCATACAATGAGCAGTTCTTC; cdr3_aa: CASTQREGAYNEQFF
clone_size: NA; j_call: TRBJ1-4; d_call: NA; v_call: TRBV7-2; cdr3_nt: TGTGCCAGCAGCCTCGGTGGGGGGAATGAAAAACTGTTTTTT; cdr3_aa: CASSLGGGNEKLFF
clone_size: NA; j_call: TRBJ2-1; d_call: TRBD2; v_call: TRBV9; cdr3_nt: TGTGCCAGCAGCGTTGGACTAGCGGCCTACAATGAGCAGTTCTTC; cdr3_aa: CASSVGLAAYNEQFF
clone_size: few; j_call: TRBJ2-5; d_call: TRBD1; v_call: TRBV28; cdr3_nt: TGTGCCAGCAGTACCCAACAGGGGTTAGAGACCCAGTACTTC; cdr3_aa: CASSTQQGLETQYF
clone_size: once; j_call: TRBJ1-1; d_call: TRBD1; v_call: TRBV30; cdr3_nt: TGTGCCTGGAGTGTAGCCAGGACAGGCCGTATGAACACTGAAGCTTTCTTT; cdr3_aa: CAWSVARTGRMNTEAFF
clone_size: NA; j_call: TRBJ2-7; d_call: TRBD2; v_call: TRBV4-1; cdr3_nt: TGCGCCAGCAGCGTTGGGGGGGGATATTCCTACGAGCAGTACTTC; cdr3_aa: CASSVGGGYSYEQYF
clone_size: NA; j_call: TRBJ1-1; d_call: NA; v_call: TRBV30; cdr3_nt: TGTGCCTGGACCGATTCCGCAGGGACTGAAGCTTTCTTT; cdr3_aa: CAWTDSAGTEAFF
clone_size: NA; j_call: TRBJ2-1; d_call: TRBD2; v_call: TRBV28; cdr3_nt: TGTGCCAGCAGTTTCGAGTACTGGACTAGCGGGGAGAACAATGAGCAGTTCTTC; cdr3_aa: CASSFEYWTSGENNEQFF
clone_size: NA; j_call: TRBJ2-7; d_call: TRBD1; v_call: TRBV6-1; cdr3_nt: TGTGCCAGCAGTGAAGCAGGGGGCAGAACCTACGAGCAGTACTTC; cdr3_aa: CASSEAGGRTYEQYF
clone_size: NA; j_call: TRBJ2-7; d_call: TRBD2; v_call: TRBV5-4; cdr3_nt: TGTGCCAGCAGCTCGGGGGGGCAGTTGTTTAACGCATACGAGCAGTACTTC; cdr3_aa: CASSSGGQLFNAYEQYF
clone_size: NA; j_call: TRBJ1-2; d_call: TRBD1; v_call: TRBV29-1; cdr3_nt: TGCAGCGTTGATACCCGACAGGGGGCCAGCTATGGCTACACCTTC; cdr3_aa: CSVDTRQGASYGYTF
clone_size: NA; j_call: TRBJ1-5; d_call: TRBD1; v_call: TRBV19; cdr3_nt: TGTGCCAGTAGTACCGGGACAGGGGGCGGCCAGCCCCAGCATTTT; cdr3_aa: CASSTGTGGGQPQHF
clone_size: NA; j_call: TRBJ1-5; d_call: NA; v_call: TRBV6-4; cdr3_nt: TGTGCCGTCAGCAGGTTGGGTTATAGCAATCAGCCCCAGCATTTT; cdr3_aa: CAVSRLGYSNQPQHF
clone_size: NA; j_call: TRBJ1-2; d_call: TRBD1; v_call: TRBV6-5; cdr3_nt: TGTGCCAGCAGCCCCAACAGGGGGTCTAACTATGGCTACACCTTC; cdr3_aa: CASSPNRGSNYGYTF
clone_size: once; j_call: TRBJ2-1; d_call: NA; v_call: TRBV2; cdr3_nt: TGTGCCAGCAGTGGAGTGGCGGGGATCTACAATGAGCAGTTCTTC; cdr3_aa: CASSGVAGIYNEQFF
clone_size: NA; j_call: TRBJ1-4; d_call: NA; v_call: TRBV18; cdr3_nt: TGTGCCAGCTCACCAGGGACATCTAATGAAAAACTGTTTTTT; cdr3_aa: CASSPGTSNEKLFF
clone_size: NA; j_call: TRBJ1-1; d_call: TRBD1; v_call: TRBV5-1; cdr3_nt: TGCGCCAGCAGCCCCGGGACAGGGGGACACCACACTGAAGCTTTCTTT; cdr3_aa: CASSPGTGGHHTEAFF
clone_size: NA; j_call: TRBJ2-7; d_call: NA; v_call: TRBV2; cdr3_nt: TGTGCCAGTAAGTCCTCAGGGGAGCAGTACTTC; cdr3_aa: CASKSSGEQYF
clone_size: NA; j_call: TRBJ2-1; d_call: TRBD2; v_call: TRBV5-1; cdr3_nt: TGCGCCAGCAGCTTGGCCCCTAGCGGAAATGAGGGAGAGCAGTTCTTC; cdr3_aa: CASSLAPSGNEGEQFF
clone_size: NA; j_call: TRBJ2-4; d_call: NA; v_call: TRBV2; cdr3_nt: TGTGCCAGCAGTGAGTCAGTCGCCAAAAACATTCAGTACTTC; cdr3_aa: CASSESVAKNIQYF
clone_size: NA; j_call: TRBJ2-7; d_call: TRBD1; v_call: TRBV10-3; cdr3_nt: TGTGCCATCACCGTTGGACAGGACCCCTACGAGCAGTACTTC; cdr3_aa: CAITVGQDPYEQYF
clone_size: NA; j_call: TRBJ2-1; d_call: TRBD2; v_call: TRBV7-9; cdr3_nt: TGTGCCAGCAGCCCGAGACTAGCGTGGAATGAGCAGTTCTTC; cdr3_aa: CASSPRLAWNEQFF
clone_size: few; j_call: TRBJ2-3; d_call: NA; v_call: TRBV7-2; cdr3_nt: TGTGCCAGCAGCTTAGGGCAGGGAATAGGCACAGATACGCAGTATTTT; cdr3_aa: CASSLGQGIGTDTQYF